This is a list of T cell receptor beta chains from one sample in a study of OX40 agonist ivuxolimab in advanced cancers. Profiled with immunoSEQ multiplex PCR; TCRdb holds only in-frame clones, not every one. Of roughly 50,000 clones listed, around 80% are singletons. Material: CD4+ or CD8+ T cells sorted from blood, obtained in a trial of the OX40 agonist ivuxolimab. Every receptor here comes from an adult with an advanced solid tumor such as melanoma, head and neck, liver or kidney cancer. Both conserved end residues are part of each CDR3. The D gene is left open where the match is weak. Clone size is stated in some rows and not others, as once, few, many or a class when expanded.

CDR3nt: TGCGCCAGCACCAGAATAGCGGGAGAGTTGGACAATGAGCAGTTCTTC; CDR3aa: CASTRIAGELDNEQFF; j_gene: TRBJ2-1; d_gene: TRBD2; abundance: NA; v_gene: TRBV5-1
CDR3nt: TGTGCCAGCAGCCCCCGGACGGACTATGGCTACACCTTC; CDR3aa: CASSPRTDYGYTF; j_gene: TRBJ1-2; d_gene: NA; abundance: NA; v_gene: TRBV5-5
CDR3nt: TGTGCCAGCAGTTCCCCACTATCGGGACGTTACGAGCAGTACTTC; CDR3aa: CASSSPLSGRYEQYF; j_gene: TRBJ2-7; d_gene: NA; abundance: NA; v_gene: TRBV28
CDR3nt: TGTGCCAGCAGTTTACGGGGGAAAGGGGAGTTAGGTGAGCAGTTCTTC; CDR3aa: CASSLRGKGELGEQFF; j_gene: TRBJ2-1; d_gene: NA; abundance: NA; v_gene: TRBV28
CDR3nt: TGTGCCAGCAGCTCCAACAATGAGCAGTTCTTC; CDR3aa: CASSSNNEQFF; j_gene: TRBJ2-1; d_gene: NA; abundance: NA; v_gene: TRBV11-3
CDR3nt: TGTGCCAGCAGGACTGGCGCCAATGAGCAGTTCTTC; CDR3aa: CASRTGANEQFF; j_gene: TRBJ2-1; d_gene: NA; abundance: NA; v_gene: TRBV27
CDR3nt: TGTGCCAGCAGTGGGGGGGGCCGCACAGATACGCAGTATTTT; CDR3aa: CASSGGGRTDTQYF; j_gene: TRBJ2-3; d_gene: NA; abundance: NA; v_gene: TRBV2
CDR3nt: TGTGCCAGCAGCTTATCCGTAAACACTGAAGCTTTCTTT; CDR3aa: CASSLSVNTEAFF; j_gene: TRBJ1-1; d_gene: NA; abundance: NA; v_gene: TRBV7-2
CDR3nt: TGCGCCAGCAGCTTGGGGGGACTTTCTCTATATGGCTACACCTTC; CDR3aa: CASSLGGLSLYGYTF; j_gene: TRBJ1-2; d_gene: NA; abundance: NA; v_gene: TRBV5-1
CDR3nt: TGTGCCAGCAGCTTAGCTCCGGGAGCCCAGTACTTC; CDR3aa: CASSLAPGAQYF; j_gene: TRBJ2-5; d_gene: NA; abundance: few; v_gene: TRBV7-2
CDR3nt: TGTGCCAGCTCCCCCCAGGCCGCAGATACGCAGTATTTT; CDR3aa: CASSPQAADTQYF; j_gene: TRBJ2-3; d_gene: NA; abundance: NA; v_gene: TRBV18
CDR3nt: TGTGCCAGCAGCGACCGGGTGGGATCCTACGAGCAGTACTTC; CDR3aa: CASSDRVGSYEQYF; j_gene: TRBJ2-7; d_gene: NA; abundance: medium-sized; v_gene: TRBV2
CDR3nt: TGTGCCTGGAGTGACCACACGTGGACAGGGACTAATGAAAAACTGTTTTTT; CDR3aa: CAWSDHTWTGTNEKLFF; j_gene: TRBJ1-4; d_gene: TRBD1; abundance: NA; v_gene: TRBV30
CDR3nt: TGTGCCAGCAGCGGGCTGCTACGCGGGGGCACCGGGGAGCTGTTTTTT; CDR3aa: CASSGLLRGGTGELFF; j_gene: TRBJ2-2; d_gene: TRBD2; abundance: NA; v_gene: TRBV11-2
CDR3nt: TGCAGTGCTAGAGATCTCGGACTTCAGTACTTC; CDR3aa: CSARDLGLQYF; j_gene: TRBJ2-7; d_gene: NA; abundance: NA; v_gene: TRBV20-1
CDR3nt: TGTGCCAGCAGCTCCAGGGGGCGAGAGGGCACAGATACGCAGTATTTT; CDR3aa: CASSSRGREGTDTQYF; j_gene: TRBJ2-3; d_gene: TRBD1; abundance: NA; v_gene: TRBV5-4
CDR3nt: TGTGCCAGCAGCTCCTGGACAGGGAACTATGGCTACACCTTC; CDR3aa: CASSSWTGNYGYTF; j_gene: TRBJ1-2; d_gene: TRBD1; abundance: NA; v_gene: TRBV13
CDR3nt: TGTGCCAGCAGCGTCTCCTACGAGCAGTACTTC; CDR3aa: CASSVSYEQYF; j_gene: TRBJ2-7; d_gene: NA; abundance: NA; v_gene: TRBV6-6
CDR3nt: TGCGCCAGCAGCTTTCCCACAGATACGCAGTATTTT; CDR3aa: CASSFPTDTQYF; j_gene: TRBJ2-3; d_gene: NA; abundance: NA; v_gene: TRBV5-1
CDR3nt: TGCGCCAGCAGCCAAGACCGAAGGACACAGGGTAATCGCTATGGCTACACCTTC; CDR3aa: CASSQDRRTQGNRYGYTF; j_gene: TRBJ1-2; d_gene: NA; abundance: NA; v_gene: TRBV4-3
CDR3nt: TGTGCCAGCAGTTTCGATGGCCGGGGGGTTCTGAACACTGAAGCTTTCTTT; CDR3aa: CASSFDGRGVLNTEAFF; j_gene: TRBJ1-1; d_gene: NA; abundance: few; v_gene: TRBV28
CDR3nt: TGTGCCAGCAGCTTGGCCGGGGAAGATACGCAGTATTTT; CDR3aa: CASSLAGEDTQYF; j_gene: TRBJ2-3; d_gene: NA; abundance: NA; v_gene: TRBV5-4
CDR3nt: TGTGCCAGCAGTAACCGAGGCGGTAGGGAAGAGACCCAGTACTTC; CDR3aa: CASSNRGGREETQYF; j_gene: TRBJ2-5; d_gene: NA; abundance: NA; v_gene: TRBV6-5
CDR3nt: TGCGCCAGCAGCCCGGGACTTTCCAACACCGGGGAGCTGTTTTTT; CDR3aa: CASSPGLSNTGELFF; j_gene: TRBJ2-2; d_gene: NA; abundance: NA; v_gene: TRBV5-1
CDR3nt: TGCGCCAGCAGCCAGTCCGGGACCACCAACTATGGCTACACCTTC; CDR3aa: CASSQSGTTNYGYTF; j_gene: TRBJ1-2; d_gene: NA; abundance: NA; v_gene: TRBV4-3
CDR3nt: TGTGCCAGCAGCTTATTGGCTAGCGGGGGATATTTAACCGGGGAGCTGTTTTTT; CDR3aa: CASSLLASGGYLTGELFF; j_gene: TRBJ2-2; d_gene: TRBD2; abundance: once; v_gene: TRBV7-9
CDR3nt: TGCGCCAGCAGCTTGGCCCTTTCCCGTAATGAAAAACTGTTTTTT; CDR3aa: CASSLALSRNEKLFF; j_gene: TRBJ1-4; d_gene: NA; abundance: NA; v_gene: TRBV5-1
CDR3nt: TGTGCCTGGAGTGAGGGTAATAGCAATCAGCCCCAGCATTTT; CDR3aa: CAWSEGNSNQPQHF; j_gene: TRBJ1-5; d_gene: NA; abundance: few; v_gene: TRBV30
CDR3nt: TGTGCCAGCAGCCCGCTGGGCAGGGGTAGTGTCACCGGGGAGCTGTTTTTT; CDR3aa: CASSPLGRGSVTGELFF; j_gene: TRBJ2-2; d_gene: NA; abundance: NA; v_gene: TRBV28
CDR3nt: TGTGCCAGCAGCCTCCCGGGCCCGGGGCCCTACGAGCAGTACTTC; CDR3aa: CASSLPGPGPYEQYF; j_gene: TRBJ2-7; d_gene: NA; abundance: once; v_gene: TRBV11-3
CDR3nt: TGTGCCAGCAGCTTAGGAAGGACAGGGGGGCGGGAGACCCAGTACTTC; CDR3aa: CASSLGRTGGRETQYF; j_gene: TRBJ2-5; d_gene: TRBD1; abundance: NA; v_gene: TRBV7-2
CDR3nt: TGTGCCAGCAGTTCTCCCAGGCTAGCGGGGGCCCTCCACAATGAGCAGTTCTTC; CDR3aa: CASSSPRLAGALHNEQFF; j_gene: TRBJ2-1; d_gene: TRBD2; abundance: NA; v_gene: TRBV28
CDR3nt: TGCAGCGTTCGGGACAGAAATAATGAAAAACTGTTTTTT; CDR3aa: CSVRDRNNEKLFF; j_gene: TRBJ1-4; d_gene: TRBD1; abundance: NA; v_gene: TRBV29-1
CDR3nt: TGTGCCTGGAGTGTACTGTTTGGGGGCCACAATGAGCAGTTCTTC; CDR3aa: CAWSVLFGGHNEQFF; j_gene: TRBJ2-1; d_gene: NA; abundance: once; v_gene: TRBV30
CDR3nt: TGTGCCAGCAGTCTGGGGACAGGATCCTCAGATACGCAGTATTTT; CDR3aa: CASSLGTGSSDTQYF; j_gene: TRBJ2-3; d_gene: TRBD1; abundance: NA; v_gene: TRBV28
CDR3nt: TGTGCCTGGAGGTTTCTTACAGGGCTCACTGAAGCTTTCTTT; CDR3aa: CAWRFLTGLTEAFF; j_gene: TRBJ1-1; d_gene: NA; abundance: NA; v_gene: TRBV30
CDR3nt: TGCGCCAGCAGCTCCGGGGGGGCCAAAAACATTCAGTACTTC; CDR3aa: CASSSGGAKNIQYF; j_gene: TRBJ2-4; d_gene: TRBD2; abundance: once; v_gene: TRBV5-1
CDR3nt: TGTGCCAGCACCGCCTGGGGCCCCAATCAGCCCCAGCATTTT; CDR3aa: CASTAWGPNQPQHF; j_gene: TRBJ1-5; d_gene: NA; abundance: NA; v_gene: TRBV28
CDR3nt: TGTGCCAGCTCACCATTAATAGACAATTATGGCTACACCTTC; CDR3aa: CASSPLIDNYGYTF; j_gene: TRBJ1-2; d_gene: NA; abundance: once; v_gene: TRBV18
CDR3nt: TGTGCCAGCAGCTTTCCTCGGTTCTCTGGGGCCAACGTCCTGACTTTC; CDR3aa: CASSFPRFSGANVLTF; j_gene: TRBJ2-6; d_gene: NA; abundance: NA; v_gene: TRBV5-8
CDR3nt: TGTGCCAGCAGCTCCCGGGCGGGCCAGGAGACCCAGTACTTC; CDR3aa: CASSSRAGQETQYF; j_gene: TRBJ2-5; d_gene: NA; abundance: NA; v_gene: TRBV28
CDR3nt: TGTGCCAGCAGTTCACTGACAGGGCAAAGGATTTACGAGCAGTACTTC; CDR3aa: CASSSLTGQRIYEQYF; j_gene: TRBJ2-7; d_gene: TRBD1; abundance: NA; v_gene: TRBV28
CDR3nt: TGTGCCAGCAGCCGAGGGCAGGGGGCCGGGGGCTACACCTTC; CDR3aa: CASSRGQGAGGYTF; j_gene: TRBJ1-2; d_gene: TRBD1; abundance: NA; v_gene: TRBV2
CDR3nt: TGTGCCAGCAGCTTACAGGGTTCGAGCTACAATGAGCAGTTCTTC; CDR3aa: CASSLQGSSYNEQFF; j_gene: TRBJ2-1; d_gene: NA; abundance: few; v_gene: TRBV7-8
CDR3nt: TGTGCCAGCAGTGTCCGACTAGCGGGTCAATCCAAAAACATTCAGTACTTC; CDR3aa: CASSVRLAGQSKNIQYF; j_gene: TRBJ2-4; d_gene: TRBD2; abundance: few; v_gene: TRBV28